This TCR beta chain was obtained from a study of a mutant IDH1 vaccine in newly diagnosed glioma. Overall study: Patients were started on vaccination 4-6 weeks after radiotherapy alone, or with temozolomide cycles. Earlier therapy was either radiotherapy, temozolomide, or both, and most got both. Treated patients, averaging around 40 years, were 62.5% male and about 40% female.

TCRdb keeps only in-frame clones here, not all; method: immunoSEQ multiplex PCR. The top ten hold 0.5% to 0.7% of the sample, which has approximately 76,000 clones, more than 85% seen once. As concerns this clone: Its specificity is unknown.

This sample's time point: week 5, during vaccination. Doses of 300 ug of mutant IDH1 20-mer peptide were given with topical imiquimod. Each of the donors came in with new WHO grade 3 or 4 astrocytomas that were IDH1-mutant and ATRX-lost. The CDR3 totals 14 residues. The junction had 4 bases not matched to a gene; V was cut back by 6 bases and J by 5 bases. Germline lookup yields CDR1 KGHSH and CDR2 LQKENI. V and J are TRBV18 and TRBJ1-1; TRBD1 aligns across 12 bases. The source material was PBMCs, sampled from a glioma patient whose treatment included an IDH1 peptide vaccine. The receptor comes from a woman aged 45-60 years with glioma. The CDR3 sequence: CASSEGQGATEAFF. The DNA for the CDR3 is TGTGCCAGCTCCGAGGGACAGGGGGCTACTGAAGCTTTCTTT.